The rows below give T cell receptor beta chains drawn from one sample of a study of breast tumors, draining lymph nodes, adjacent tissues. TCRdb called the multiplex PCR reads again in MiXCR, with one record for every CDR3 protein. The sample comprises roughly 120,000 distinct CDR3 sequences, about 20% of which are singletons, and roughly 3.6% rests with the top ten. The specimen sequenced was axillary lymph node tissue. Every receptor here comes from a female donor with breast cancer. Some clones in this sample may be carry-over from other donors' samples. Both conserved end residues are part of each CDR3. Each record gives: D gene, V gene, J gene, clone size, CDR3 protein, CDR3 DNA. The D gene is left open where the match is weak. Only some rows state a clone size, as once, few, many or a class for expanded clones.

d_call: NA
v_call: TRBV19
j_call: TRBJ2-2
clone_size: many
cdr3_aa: CASGVDGNTGELFF
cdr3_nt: TGTGCCAGTGGGGTCGACGGGAACACCGGGGAGCTGTTTTTT

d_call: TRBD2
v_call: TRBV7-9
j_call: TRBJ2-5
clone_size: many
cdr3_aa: CASTPAGGVETQYF
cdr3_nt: TGTGCCAGCACCCCCGCGGGGGGAGTAGAGACCCAGTACTTC

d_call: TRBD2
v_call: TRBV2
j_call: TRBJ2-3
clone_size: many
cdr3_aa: CASSLLAGVGDTQYF
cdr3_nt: TGTGCCAGCAGTTTACTAGCGGGAGTGGGAGATACGCAGTATTTT

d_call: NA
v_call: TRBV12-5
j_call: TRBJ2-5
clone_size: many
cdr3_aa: CASGQETQYF
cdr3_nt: TGTGCTAGTGGTCAAGAGACCCAGTACTTC

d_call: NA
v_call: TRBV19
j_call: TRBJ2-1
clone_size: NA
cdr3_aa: CASSIDPVSSFNEQFF
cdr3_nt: TGTGCCAGTAGCATAGATCCCGTAAGCTCCTTCAATGAGCAGTTCTTC

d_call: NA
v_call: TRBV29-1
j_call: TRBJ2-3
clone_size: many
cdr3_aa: CSVIKPGWTDTQYF
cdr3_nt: TGCAGCGTTATTAAGCCGGGTTGGACAGATACGCAGTATTTT

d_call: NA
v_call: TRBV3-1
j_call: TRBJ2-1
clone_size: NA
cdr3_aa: CASSQAGGPQRFF
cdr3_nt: TGTGCCAGCAGCCAAGCTGGCGGCCCTCAGAGGTTCTTC

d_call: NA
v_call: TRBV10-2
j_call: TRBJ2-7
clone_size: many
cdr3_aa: CASSERRVYEQYF
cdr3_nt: TGCGCCAGCAGTGAGAGGAGGGTTTACGAGCAGTACTTC

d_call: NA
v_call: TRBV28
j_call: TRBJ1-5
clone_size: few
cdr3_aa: CASSPIPSNQPQHF
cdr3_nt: TGTGCCAGCAGCCCAATCCCTAGCAATCAGCCCCAGCATTTT

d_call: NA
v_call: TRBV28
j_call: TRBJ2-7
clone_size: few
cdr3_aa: CASSLQGLYEQYF
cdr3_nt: TGTGCCAGCAGTTTGCAGGGTTTGTACGAGCAGTACTTC

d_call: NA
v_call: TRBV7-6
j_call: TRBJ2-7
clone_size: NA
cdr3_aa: CASSKQRGAPYDQYF
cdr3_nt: TGTGCCAGCAGCAAGCAGAGGGGCGCACCCTACGATCAGTACTTC

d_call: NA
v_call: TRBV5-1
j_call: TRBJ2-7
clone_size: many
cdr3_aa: CASSLSPDDEQYF
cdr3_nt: TGCGCCAGCAGCTTGAGCCCGGACGACGAGCAGTACTTC

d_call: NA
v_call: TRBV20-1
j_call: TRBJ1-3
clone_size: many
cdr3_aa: CSARWRQRNTIYF
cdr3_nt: TGCAGTGCTAGGTGGAGACAGAGAAACACCATATATTTT

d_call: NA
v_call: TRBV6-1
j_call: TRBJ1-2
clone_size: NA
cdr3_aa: CASRLWEGLVGYTF
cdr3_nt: TGTGCCAGCAGATTATGGGAGGGTTTGGTTGGCTACACCTTC

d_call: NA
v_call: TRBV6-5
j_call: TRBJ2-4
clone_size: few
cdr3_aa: CASSDTGTVDQYF
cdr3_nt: TGTGCCAGCAGTGACACAGGGACCGTCGATCAGTACTTC

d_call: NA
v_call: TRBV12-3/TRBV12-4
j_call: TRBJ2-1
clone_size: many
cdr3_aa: CASSFVTGLGNEQFF
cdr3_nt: TGTGCCAGCAGTTTCGTCACAGGGCTAGGGAATGAGCAGTTCTTC

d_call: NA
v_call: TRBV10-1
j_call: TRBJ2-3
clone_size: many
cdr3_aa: CASSEGGRPDTQYF
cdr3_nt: TGCGCCAGCAGTGAGGGGGGGCGACCAGATACGCAGTATTTT

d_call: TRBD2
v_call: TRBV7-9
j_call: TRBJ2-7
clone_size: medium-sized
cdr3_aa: CASSPGGFEQYF
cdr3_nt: TGTGCCAGCAGCCCGGGGGGGTTCGAGCAGTACTTC

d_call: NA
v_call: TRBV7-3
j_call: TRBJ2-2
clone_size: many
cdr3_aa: CASSSQGTGELFF
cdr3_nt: TGTGCCAGCAGCTCACAGGGAACCGGGGAGCTGTTTTTT

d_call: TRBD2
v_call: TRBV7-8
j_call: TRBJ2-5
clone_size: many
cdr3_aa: CASSSPLAGGAQYF
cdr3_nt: TGTGCCAGCAGCTCCCCCTTAGCGGGGGGAGCCCAGTACTTC

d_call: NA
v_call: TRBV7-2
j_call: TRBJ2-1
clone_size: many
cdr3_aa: CASSLDWRVNNEQFF
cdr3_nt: TGTGCCAGCAGCTTAGATTGGCGGGTAAACAATGAGCAGTTCTTC

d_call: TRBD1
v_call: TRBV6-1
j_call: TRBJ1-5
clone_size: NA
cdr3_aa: CASSETGGVDPHSNQPQHF
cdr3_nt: TGTGCCAGCAGTGAAACAGGGGGCGTTGATCCCCATAGCAATCAGCCCCAGCATTTT

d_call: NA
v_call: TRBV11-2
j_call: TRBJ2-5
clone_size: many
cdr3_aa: CASKKEGSQTQETQYF
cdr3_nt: TGTGCCAGCAAAAAAGAGGGTAGCCAGACTCAAGAGACCCAGTACTTC

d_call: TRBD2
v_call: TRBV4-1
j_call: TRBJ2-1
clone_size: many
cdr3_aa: CASSQATLAGGVNEQFF
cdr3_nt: TGCGCCAGCAGCCAAGCTACCTTAGCGGGAGGGGTCAATGAGCAGTTCTTC

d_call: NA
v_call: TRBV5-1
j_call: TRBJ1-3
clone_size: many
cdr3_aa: CASSFGSQEVGNTIYF
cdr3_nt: TGCGCCAGCAGCTTTGGTTCCCAGGAAGTGGGAAACACCATATATTTT

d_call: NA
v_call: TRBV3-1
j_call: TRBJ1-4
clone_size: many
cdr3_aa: CASSQGRRGTMFF
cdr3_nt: TGTGCCAGCAGCCAAGGTCGGAGGGGTACTATGTTTTTT